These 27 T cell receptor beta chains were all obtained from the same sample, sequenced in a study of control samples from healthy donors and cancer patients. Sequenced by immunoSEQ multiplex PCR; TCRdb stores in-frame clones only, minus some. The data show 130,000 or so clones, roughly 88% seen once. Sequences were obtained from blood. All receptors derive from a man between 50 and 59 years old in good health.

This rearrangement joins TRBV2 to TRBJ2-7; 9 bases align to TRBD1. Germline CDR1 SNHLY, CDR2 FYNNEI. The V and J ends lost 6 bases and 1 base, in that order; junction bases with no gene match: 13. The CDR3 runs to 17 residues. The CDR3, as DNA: TGTGCCAGCAGAAGGCATGGGACAGGGAAAATGTCCTACGAGCAGTACTTC. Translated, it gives CASRRHGTGKMSYEQYF.

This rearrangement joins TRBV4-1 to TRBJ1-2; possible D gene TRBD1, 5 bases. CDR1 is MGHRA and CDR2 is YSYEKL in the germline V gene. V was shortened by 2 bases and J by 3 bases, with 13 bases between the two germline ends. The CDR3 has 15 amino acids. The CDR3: CASSQRGESHYGYTF. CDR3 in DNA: TGCGCCAGCAGCCAAAGAGGGGAATCCCACTATGGCTACACCTTC.

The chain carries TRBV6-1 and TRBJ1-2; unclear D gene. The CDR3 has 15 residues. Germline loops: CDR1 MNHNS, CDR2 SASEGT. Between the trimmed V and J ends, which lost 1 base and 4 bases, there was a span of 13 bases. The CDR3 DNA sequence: TGTGCCAGCAGTGAAGGTATGACCGATGGCTATGGCTACACCTTC. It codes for CASSEGMTDGYGYTF.

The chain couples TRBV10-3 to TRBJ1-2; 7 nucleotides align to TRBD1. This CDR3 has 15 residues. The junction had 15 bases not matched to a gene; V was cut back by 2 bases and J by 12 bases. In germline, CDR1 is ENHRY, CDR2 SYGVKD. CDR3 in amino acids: CAISENAGTADSNTF. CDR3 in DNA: TGTGCCATCAGTGAGAACGCCGGGACAGCCGATTCCAACACCTTC.

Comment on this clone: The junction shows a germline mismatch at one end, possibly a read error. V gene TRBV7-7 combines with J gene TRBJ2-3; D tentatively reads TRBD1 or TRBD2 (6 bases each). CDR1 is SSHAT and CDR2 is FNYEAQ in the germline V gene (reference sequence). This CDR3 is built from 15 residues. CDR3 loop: CASSQGIAGTDTQYF. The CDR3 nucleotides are TGTGCTAGCAGCCAGGGGATAGCGGGCACAGATACGCAGTATTTT. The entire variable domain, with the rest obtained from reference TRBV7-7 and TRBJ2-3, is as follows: GAGVSQSPRYKVTKRGQDVTLRCDPISSHATLYWYQQALGQGPEFLTYFNYEAQPDKSGLPSDRFSAERPEGSISTLTIQRTEQRDSAMYRCASSQGIAGTDTQYFGPGTRLTVL.

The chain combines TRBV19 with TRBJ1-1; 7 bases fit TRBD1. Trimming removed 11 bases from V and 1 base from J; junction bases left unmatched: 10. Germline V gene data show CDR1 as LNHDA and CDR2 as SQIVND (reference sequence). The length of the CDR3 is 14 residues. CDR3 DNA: TGTGCCGGAAAAGGGCAGGGGGGGAACACTGAAGCTTTCTTT. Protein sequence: CAGKGQGGNTEAFF.

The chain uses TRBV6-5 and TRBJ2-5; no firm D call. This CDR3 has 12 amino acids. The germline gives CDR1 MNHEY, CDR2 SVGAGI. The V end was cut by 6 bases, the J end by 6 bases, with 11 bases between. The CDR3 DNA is TGTGCCAGCAGCCCAATCTTGCAGACCCAGTACTTC. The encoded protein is CASSPILQTQYF.

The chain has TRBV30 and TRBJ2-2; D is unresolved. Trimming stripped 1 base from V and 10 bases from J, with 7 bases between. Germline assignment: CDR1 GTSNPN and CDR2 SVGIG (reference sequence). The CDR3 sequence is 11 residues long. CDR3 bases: TGTGCCTGGAGTGGGTCTGCGGAGCTGTTTTTT. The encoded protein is CAWSGSAELFF.

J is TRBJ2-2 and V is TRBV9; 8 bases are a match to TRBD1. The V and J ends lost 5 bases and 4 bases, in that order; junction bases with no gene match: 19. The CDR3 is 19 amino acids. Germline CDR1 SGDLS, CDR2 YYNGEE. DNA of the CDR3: TGTGCCAGCAGTTACCCGAGGGGGCAGGGGGCGGGCGGCACCGGGGAGCTGTTTTTT. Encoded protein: CASSYPRGQGAGGTGELFF.

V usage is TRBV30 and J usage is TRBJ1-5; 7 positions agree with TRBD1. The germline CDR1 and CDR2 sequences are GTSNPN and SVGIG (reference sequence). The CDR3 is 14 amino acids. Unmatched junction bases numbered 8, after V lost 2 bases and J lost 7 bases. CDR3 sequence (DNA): TGTGCCTGGAGTTTGGGGACAGATAGACAGCCCCAGCATTTT. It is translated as CAWSLGTDRQPQHF.

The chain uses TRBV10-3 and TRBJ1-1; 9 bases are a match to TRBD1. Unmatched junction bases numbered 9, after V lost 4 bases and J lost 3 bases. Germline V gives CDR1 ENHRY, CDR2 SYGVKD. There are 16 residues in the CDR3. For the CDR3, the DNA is TGTGCCATCAGTGGACAACAGGGGGCAAGGGACACTGAAGCTTTCTTT. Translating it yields CAISGQQGARDTEAFF.

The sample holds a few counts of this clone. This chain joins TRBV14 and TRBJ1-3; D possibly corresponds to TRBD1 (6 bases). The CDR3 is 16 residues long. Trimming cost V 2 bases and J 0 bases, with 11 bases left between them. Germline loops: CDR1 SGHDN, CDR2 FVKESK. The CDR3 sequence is CASSQPGQISGNTIYF. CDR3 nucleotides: TGTGCCAGCAGCCAACCGGGACAAATCTCTGGAAACACCATATATTTT.

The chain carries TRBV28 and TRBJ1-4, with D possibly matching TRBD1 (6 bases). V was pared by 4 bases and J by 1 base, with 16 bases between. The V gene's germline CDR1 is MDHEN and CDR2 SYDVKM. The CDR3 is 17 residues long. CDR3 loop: CASSSPQDSRTNEKLFF. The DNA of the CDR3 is TGTGCCAGCAGTTCCCCTCAGGACAGTCGAACTAATGAAAAACTGTTTTTT.

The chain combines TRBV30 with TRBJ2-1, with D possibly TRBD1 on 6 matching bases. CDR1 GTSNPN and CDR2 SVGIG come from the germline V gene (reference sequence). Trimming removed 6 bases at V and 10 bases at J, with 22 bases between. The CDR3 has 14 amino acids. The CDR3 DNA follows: TGTGCCTGTCATAACGAGGTAGGGGGTCGGGAGCAGTTCTTC. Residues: CACHNEVGGREQFF.

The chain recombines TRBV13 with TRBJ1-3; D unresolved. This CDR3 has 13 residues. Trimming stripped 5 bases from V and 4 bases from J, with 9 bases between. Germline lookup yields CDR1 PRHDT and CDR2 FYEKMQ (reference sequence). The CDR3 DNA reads TGTGCCAGCAGCCCACGTCTGGGAAACACCATATATTTT. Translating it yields CASSPRLGNTIYF.

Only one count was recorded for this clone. The CDR3 sequence: CASSGPGTGDKANYGYTF. In DNA, the CDR3 is TGTGCCAGCAGTGGCCCCGGGACAGGAGACAAAGCTAACTATGGCTACACCTTC. The chain carries TRBV2 and TRBJ1-2; 8 bases agree with TRBD1. V dropped 4 bases and J dropped 0; count of bases not matched to a gene: 13. The CDR3 spans 18 residues. Germline lookup yields CDR1 SNHLY and CDR2 FYNNEI.

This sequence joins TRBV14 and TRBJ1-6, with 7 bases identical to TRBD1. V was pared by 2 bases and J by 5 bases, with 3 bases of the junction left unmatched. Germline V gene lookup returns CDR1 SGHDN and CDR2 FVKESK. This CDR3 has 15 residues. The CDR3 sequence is CASSQIQGNNSPLHF. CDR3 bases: TGTGCCAGCAGCCAAATACAGGGGAATAATTCACCCCTCCACTTT.

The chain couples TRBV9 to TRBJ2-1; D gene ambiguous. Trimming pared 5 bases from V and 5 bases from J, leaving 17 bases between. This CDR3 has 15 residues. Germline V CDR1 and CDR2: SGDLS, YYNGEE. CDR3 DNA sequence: TGTGCCAGCAGTTTAAGGAGCATTGGGAACAATGAGCAGTTCTTC. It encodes CASSLRSIGNNEQFF.

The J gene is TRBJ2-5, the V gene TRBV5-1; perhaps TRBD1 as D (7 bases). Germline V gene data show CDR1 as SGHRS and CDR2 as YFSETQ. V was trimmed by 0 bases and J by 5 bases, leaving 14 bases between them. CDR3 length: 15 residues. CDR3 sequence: CASSLAGGGSETQYF. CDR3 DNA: TGCGCCAGCAGCTTGGCCGGAGGGGGCTCGGAGACCCAGTACTTC. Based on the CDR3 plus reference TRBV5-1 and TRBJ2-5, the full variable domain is KAGVTQTPRYLIKTRGQQVTLSCSPISGHRSVSWYQQTPGQGLQFLFEYFSETQRNKGNFPGRFSGRQFSNSRSEMNVSTLELGDSALYLCASSLAGGGSETQYFGPGTRLLVL.

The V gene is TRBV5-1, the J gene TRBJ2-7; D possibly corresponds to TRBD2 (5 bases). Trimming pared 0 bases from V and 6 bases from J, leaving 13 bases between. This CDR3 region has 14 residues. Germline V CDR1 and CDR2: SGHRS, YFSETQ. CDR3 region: CASSLERIGSEQYF. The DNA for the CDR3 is TGCGCCAGCAGCTTGGAACGAATTGGGAGCGAGCAGTACTTC.

The CDR3 is CATHTSNVLTF. In DNA, the CDR3 is TGTGCCACACACACCTCCAACGTCCTGACTTTC. The V call is TRBV5-4, the J call TRBJ2-6; D not certain. CDR3 size: 11 residues. Trimming stripped 9 bases from V and 8 bases from J, with 9 bases between. The V gene's germline CDR1 is SGHNT and CDR2 YYREEE (reference sequence). Combining the CDR3 with reference TRBV5-4 and TRBJ2-6 gives the whole variable domain ETGVTQSPTHLIKTRGQQVTLRCSSQSGHNTVSWYQQALGQGPQFIFQYYREEENGRGNFPPRFSGLQFPNYSSELNVNALELDDSALYLCATHTSNVLTFGAGSRLTVL.

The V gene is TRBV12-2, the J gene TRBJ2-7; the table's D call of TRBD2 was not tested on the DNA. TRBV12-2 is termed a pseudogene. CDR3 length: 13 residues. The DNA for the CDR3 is TGTGCAAGTCGCTTAGGGACTTTCTACGAGCAGTACTTC. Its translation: CASRLGTFYEQYF.

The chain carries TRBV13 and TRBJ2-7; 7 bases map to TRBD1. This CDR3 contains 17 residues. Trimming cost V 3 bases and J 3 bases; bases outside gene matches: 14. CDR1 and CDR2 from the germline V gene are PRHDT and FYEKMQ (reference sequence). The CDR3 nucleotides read TGTGCCAGCAGCTTCACAGGGGTTGGAATGTGGAACTACGAGCAGTACTTC. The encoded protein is CASSFTGVGMWNYEQYF.

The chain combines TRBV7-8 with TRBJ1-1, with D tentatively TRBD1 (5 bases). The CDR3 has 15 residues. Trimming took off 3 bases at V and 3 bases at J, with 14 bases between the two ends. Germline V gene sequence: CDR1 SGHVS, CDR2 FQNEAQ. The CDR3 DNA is TGTGCCAGCAGCTTGGGTGCCCGGGGGTACACTGAAGCTTTCTTT. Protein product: CASSLGARGYTEAFF.

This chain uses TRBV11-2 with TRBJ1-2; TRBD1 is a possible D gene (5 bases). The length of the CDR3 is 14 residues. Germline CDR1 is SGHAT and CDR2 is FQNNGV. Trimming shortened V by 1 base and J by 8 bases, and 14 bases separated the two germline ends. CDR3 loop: CASSLVRGASGYTF. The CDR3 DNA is TGTGCCAGCAGCTTAGTTCGAGGGGCGAGCGGCTACACCTTC.

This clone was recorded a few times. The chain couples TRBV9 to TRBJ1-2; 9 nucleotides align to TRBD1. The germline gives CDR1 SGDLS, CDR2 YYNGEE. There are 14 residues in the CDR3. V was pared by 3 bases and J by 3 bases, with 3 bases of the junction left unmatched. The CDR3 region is CASSGQGVHYGYTF. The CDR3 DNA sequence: TGTGCCAGCAGCGGACAGGGGGTTCACTATGGCTACACCTTC.

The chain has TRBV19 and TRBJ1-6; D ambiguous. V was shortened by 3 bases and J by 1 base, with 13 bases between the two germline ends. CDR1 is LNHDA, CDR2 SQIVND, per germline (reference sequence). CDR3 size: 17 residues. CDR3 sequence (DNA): TGTGCCAGTAGTATCATGTACGCGGGATCCTATAATTCACCCCTCCACTTT. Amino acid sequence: CASSIMYAGSYNSPLHF.